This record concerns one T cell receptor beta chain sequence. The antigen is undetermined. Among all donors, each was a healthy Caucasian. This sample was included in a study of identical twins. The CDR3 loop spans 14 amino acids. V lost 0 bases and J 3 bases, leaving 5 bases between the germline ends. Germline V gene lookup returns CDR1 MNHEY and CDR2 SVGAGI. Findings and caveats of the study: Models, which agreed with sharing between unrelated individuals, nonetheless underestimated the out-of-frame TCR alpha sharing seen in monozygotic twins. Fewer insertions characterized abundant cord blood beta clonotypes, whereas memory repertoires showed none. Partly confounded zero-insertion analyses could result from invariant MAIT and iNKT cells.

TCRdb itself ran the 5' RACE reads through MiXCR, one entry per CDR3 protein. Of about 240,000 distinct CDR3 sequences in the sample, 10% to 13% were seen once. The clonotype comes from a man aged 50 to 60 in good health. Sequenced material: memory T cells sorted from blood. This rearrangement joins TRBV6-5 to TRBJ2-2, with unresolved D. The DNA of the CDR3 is TGTGCCAGCAGTTACTCCCCGGACACCGGGGAGCTGTTTTTT. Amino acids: CASSYSPDTGELFF.